The present T cell receptor beta chain was sequenced within a study of breast tumors, draining lymph nodes, adjacent tissues. Study-wide results and caveats: The data were judged consistent with most tumor T cells coming from lymph node and expanding in tumor. That most tumor T cells come from lymph nodes remained unproven. Tumor TCR diversity was below lymph nodes but above nontumor tissue. Tumor and nontumor repertoires were significantly more similar in luminal-like than in basal-like breast cancer.

TCRdb itself ran the multiplex PCR reads through MiXCR, one entry per CDR3 protein. The profile shows fewer than 15,000 distinct CDR3 sequences, over 45% of them singletons. With regard to this clonotype: Its antigen remains unknown.

The receptor was derived from a female donor with breast cancer. Some clones in this sample may be carry-over from other donors' samples. What was sequenced was tumor-adjacent breast tissue.

As DNA, the CDR3 is TGTGCCAGCAGTTTGGGACAGGACTATGGCTACACCTTC. The encoded protein is CASSLGQDYGYTF. The rearrangement joins TRBV12-3 or TRBV12-4 to TRBJ1-2; TRBD1 matches 8 bases. Trimming took 3 bases from V and 3 from J; bases not matched to a gene: 0. The CDR3 is 13 amino acids.